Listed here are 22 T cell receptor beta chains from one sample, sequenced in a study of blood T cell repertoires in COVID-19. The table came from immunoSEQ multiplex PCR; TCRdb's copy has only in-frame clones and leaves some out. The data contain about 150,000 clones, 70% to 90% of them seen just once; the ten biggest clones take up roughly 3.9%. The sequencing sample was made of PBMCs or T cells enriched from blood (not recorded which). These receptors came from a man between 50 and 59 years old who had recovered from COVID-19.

In nucleotides, the CDR3 is TGTGCCAGCAGCCTTATGACAGGGGCGAACTATGGCTACACCTTC. This gives the protein CASSLMTGANYGYTF. This chain uses TRBV7-9 with TRBJ1-2; 8 bases match TRBD1. After removal of 5 bases from V and 2 bases from J, the junction contained 7 bases not matched to a gene. The germline CDR1 and CDR2 sequences are SEHNR and FQNEAQ (reference sequence). CDR3 length: 15 residues.

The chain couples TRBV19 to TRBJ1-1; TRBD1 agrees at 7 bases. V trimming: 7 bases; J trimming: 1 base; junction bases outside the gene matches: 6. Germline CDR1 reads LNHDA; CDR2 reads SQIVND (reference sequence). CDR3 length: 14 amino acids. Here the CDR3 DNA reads TGTGCCAGTACTCGAGACAGGGAGAACACTGAAGCTTTCTTT. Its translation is CASTRDRENTEAFF.

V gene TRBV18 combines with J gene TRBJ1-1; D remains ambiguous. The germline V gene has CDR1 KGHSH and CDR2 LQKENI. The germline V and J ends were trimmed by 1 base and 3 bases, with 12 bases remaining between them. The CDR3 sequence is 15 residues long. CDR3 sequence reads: CASSPLEYRDTEAFF. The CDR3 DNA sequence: TGTGCCAGCTCACCACTGGAGTACCGGGACACTGAAGCTTTCTTT.

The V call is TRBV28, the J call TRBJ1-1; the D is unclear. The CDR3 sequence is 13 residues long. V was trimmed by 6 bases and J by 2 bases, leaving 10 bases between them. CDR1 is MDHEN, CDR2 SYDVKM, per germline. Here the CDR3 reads CASSPRGNTEAFF. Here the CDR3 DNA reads TGTGCCAGCAGCCCTCGGGGAAACACTGAAGCTTTCTTT.

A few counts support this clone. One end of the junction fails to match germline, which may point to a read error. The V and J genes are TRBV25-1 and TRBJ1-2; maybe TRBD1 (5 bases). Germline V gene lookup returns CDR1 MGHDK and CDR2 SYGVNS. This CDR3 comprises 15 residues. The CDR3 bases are TGTGCCAGCTCCACCGGGGGGACGATTAACTCTGGCTACACCTTC. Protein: CASSTGGTINSGYTF.

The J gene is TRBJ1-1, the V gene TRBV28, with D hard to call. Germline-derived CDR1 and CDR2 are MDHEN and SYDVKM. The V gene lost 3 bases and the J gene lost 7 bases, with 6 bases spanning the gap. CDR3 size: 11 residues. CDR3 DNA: TGTGCCAGCAGTTTGTGGAGTGAAGCTTTCTTT. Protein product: CASSLWSEAFF.

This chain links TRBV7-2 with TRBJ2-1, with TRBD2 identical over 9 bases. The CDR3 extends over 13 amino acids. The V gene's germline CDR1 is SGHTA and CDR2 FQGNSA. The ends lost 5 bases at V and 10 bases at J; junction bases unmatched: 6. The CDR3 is CASSLGTSTEQFF. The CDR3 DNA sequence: TGTGCCAGCAGCCTTGGGACTAGCACGGAGCAGTTCTTC. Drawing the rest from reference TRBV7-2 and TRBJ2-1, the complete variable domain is GAGVSQSPSNKVTEKGKDVELRCDPISGHTALYWYRQSLGQGLEFLIYFQGNSAPDKSGLPSDRFSAERTGGSVSTLTIQRTQQEDSAVYLCASSLGTSTEQFFGPGTRLTVL.

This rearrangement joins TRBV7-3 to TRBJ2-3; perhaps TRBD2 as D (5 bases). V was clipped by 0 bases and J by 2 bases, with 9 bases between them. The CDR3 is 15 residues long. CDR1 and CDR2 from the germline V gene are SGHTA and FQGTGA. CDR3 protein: CASSLTGITTDTQYF. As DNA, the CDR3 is TGTGCCAGCAGCTTAACCGGGATTACCACAGATACGCAGTATTTT.

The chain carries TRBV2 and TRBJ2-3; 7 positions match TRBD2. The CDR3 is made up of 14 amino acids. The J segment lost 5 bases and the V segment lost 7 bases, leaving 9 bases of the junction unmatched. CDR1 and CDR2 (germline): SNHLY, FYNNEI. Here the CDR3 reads CASMRSSGQDTQYF. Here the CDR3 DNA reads TGTGCCAGCATGAGGTCTAGCGGACAAGATACGCAGTATTTT.

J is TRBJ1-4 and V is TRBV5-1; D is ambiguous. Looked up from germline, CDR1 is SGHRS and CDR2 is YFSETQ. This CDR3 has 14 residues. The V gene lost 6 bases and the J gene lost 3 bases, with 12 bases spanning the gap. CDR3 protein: CASTLSGANEKLFF. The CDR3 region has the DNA TGCGCCAGCACCCTTTCCGGAGCTAATGAAAAACTGTTTTTT. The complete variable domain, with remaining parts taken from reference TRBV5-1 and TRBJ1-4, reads KAGVTQTPRYLIKTRGQQVTLSCSPISGHRSVSWYQQTPGQGLQFLFEYFSETQRNKGNFPGRFSGRQFSNSRSEMNVSTLELGDSALYLCASTLSGANEKLFFGSGTQLSVL.

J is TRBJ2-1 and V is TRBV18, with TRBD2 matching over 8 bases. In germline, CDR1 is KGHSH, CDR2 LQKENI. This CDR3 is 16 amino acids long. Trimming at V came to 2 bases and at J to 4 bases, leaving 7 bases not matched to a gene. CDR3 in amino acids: CASSPFVSGTYNEQFF. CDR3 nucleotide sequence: TGTGCCAGCTCACCATTCGTTAGCGGGACTTACAATGAGCAGTTCTTC.

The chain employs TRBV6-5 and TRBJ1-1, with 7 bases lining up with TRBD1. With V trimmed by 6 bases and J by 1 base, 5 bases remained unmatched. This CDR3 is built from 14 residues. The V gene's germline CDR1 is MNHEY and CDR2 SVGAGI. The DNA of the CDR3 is TGTGCCAGCAGATTGACAGGGCAGAACACTGAAGCTTTCTTT. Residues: CASRLTGQNTEAFF.

Here the CDR3 DNA reads TGTGCCAGCAGCTTGGGACAGTACTATGGCTACACCTTC. Its translation: CASSLGQYYGYTF. The J gene is TRBJ1-2, the V gene TRBV5-6; a weak D match, TRBD1 (5 bases). The germline V and J ends were trimmed by 0 bases and 3 bases, with 6 bases remaining between them. This CDR3 region has 13 residues. The germline CDR1 and CDR2 sequences are SGHDT and YYEEEE.

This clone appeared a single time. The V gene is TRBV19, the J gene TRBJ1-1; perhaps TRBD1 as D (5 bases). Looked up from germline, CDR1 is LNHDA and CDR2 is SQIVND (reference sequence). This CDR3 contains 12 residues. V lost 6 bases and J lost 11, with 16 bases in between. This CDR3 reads CASSPGGVHAFF. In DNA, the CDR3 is TGTGCCAGTAGCCCGGGGGGGGTCCACGCTTTCTTT. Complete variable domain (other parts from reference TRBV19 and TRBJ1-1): DGGITQSPKYLFRKEGQNVTLSCEQNLNHDAMYWYRQDPGQGLRLIYYSQIVNDFQKGDIAEGYSVSREKKESFPLTVTSAQKNPTAFYLCASSPGGVHAFFGQGTRLTVV.

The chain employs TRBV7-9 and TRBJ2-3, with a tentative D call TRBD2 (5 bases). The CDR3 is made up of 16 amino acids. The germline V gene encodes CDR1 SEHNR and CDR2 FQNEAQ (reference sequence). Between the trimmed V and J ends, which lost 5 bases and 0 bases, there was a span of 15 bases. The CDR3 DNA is TGTGCCAGCAGCCCGAGGACTGTCAAAAGCACAGATACGCAGTATTTT. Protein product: CASSPRTVKSTDTQYF.

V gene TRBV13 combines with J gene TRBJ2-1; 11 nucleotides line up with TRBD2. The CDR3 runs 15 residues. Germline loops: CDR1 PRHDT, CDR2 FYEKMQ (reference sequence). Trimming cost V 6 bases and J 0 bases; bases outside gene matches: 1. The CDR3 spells CASRTSGSSYNEQFF. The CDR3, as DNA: TGTGCCAGCAGAACTAGCGGGAGCTCCTACAATGAGCAGTTCTTC.

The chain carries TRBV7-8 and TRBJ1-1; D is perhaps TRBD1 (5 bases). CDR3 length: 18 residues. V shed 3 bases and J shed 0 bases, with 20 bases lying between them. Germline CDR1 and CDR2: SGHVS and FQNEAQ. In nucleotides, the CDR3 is TGTGCCAGCAGCTTGGGCCAGGTCCAGGGTTGGCTGAACACTGAAGCTTTCTTT. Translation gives CASSLGQVQGWLNTEAFF.

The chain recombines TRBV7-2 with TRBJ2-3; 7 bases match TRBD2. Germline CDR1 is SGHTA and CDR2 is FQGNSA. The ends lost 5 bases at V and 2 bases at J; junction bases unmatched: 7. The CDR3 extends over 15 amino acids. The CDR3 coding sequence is TGTGCCAGCAGCCCAAGCGGGGACTACACAGATACGCAGTATTTT. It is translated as CASSPSGDYTDTQYF. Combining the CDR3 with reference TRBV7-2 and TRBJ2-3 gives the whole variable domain GAGVSQSPSNKVTEKGKDVELRCDPISGHTALYWYRQSLGQGLEFLIYFQGNSAPDKSGLPSDRFSAERTGGSVSTLTIQRTQQEDSAVYLCASSPSGDYTDTQYFGPGTRLTVL.

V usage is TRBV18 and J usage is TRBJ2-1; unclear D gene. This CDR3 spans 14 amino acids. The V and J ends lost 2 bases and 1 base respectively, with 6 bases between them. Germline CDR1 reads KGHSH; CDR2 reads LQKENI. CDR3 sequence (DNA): TGTGCCAGCTCACCAACGAGGTCCTACAATGAGCAGTTCTTC. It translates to CASSPTRSYNEQFF.

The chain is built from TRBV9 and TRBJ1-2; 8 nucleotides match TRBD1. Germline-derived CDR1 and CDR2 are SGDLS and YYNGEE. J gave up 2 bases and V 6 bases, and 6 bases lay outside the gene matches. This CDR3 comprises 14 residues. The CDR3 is CASTTGGGNYGYTF. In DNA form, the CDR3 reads TGTGCCAGCACCACAGGGGGGGGCAACTATGGCTACACCTTC.

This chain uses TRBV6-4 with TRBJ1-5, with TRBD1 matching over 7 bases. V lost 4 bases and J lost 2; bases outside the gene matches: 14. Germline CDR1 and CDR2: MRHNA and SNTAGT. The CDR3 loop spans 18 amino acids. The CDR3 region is CASSGQGDGKMGNQPQHF. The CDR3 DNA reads TGTGCCAGCAGTGGACAGGGAGATGGAAAGATGGGCAATCAGCCCCAGCATTTT.

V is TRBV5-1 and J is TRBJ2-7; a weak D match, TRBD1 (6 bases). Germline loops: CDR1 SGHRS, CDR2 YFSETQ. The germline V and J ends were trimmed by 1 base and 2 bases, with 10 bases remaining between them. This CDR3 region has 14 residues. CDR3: CASSLQGQAYEQYF. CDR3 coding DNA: TGCGCCAGCAGCTTGCAGGGACAAGCCTACGAGCAGTACTTC.